These 9 T cell receptor beta chains came from one sample sequenced in a study of cytomegalovirus exposure and HLA in healthy donors. Both 60 Vbeta primers and 13 Jbeta primers went into the PCR. TCRdb keeps only in-frame clones here, not all; method: immunoSEQ multiplex PCR. The sample has around 190,000 clones; 70% to 85% are singletons. Sequencing was performed on PBMCs. The receptors come from a woman between 35 and 50 years old in good health and CMV-seronegative.

V gene TRBV7-9 combines with J gene TRBJ1-4, with 8 bases matching TRBD1. Germline V CDR1 and CDR2: SEHNR, FQNEAQ (reference sequence). With V trimmed by 4 bases and J by 6 bases, 10 bases remained unmatched. This CDR3 is 16 amino acids long. CDR3 DNA: TGTGCCAGCAGCTCCCAATCGGGACAGGACTATGAAAAACTGTTTTTT. Translated: CASSSQSGQDYEKLFF.

The CDR3 nucleotides are TGCGCCAGCAGCACCATACTAGCGGCACTCTACAATGAGCAGTTCTTC. It translates to CASSTILAALYNEQFF. This rearrangement joins TRBV5-1 to TRBJ2-1, with 8 bases aligning to TRBD2. J lost 3 bases, V lost 4 bases, and 9 bases had no gene match. Germline V gene data show CDR1 as SGHRS and CDR2 as YFSETQ. The CDR3 is made up of 16 amino acids.

This clone showed up just a few times. This sequence joins TRBV2 and TRBJ2-2, with 7 bases identical to TRBD1. Germline CDR1 reads SNHLY; CDR2 reads FYNNEI. The junction had 4 bases not matched to a gene; V was cut back by 6 bases and J by 0 bases. The CDR3 covers 15 residues. The CDR3 protein is CASRGGTANTGELFF. The CDR3 region has the DNA TGTGCCAGCAGGGGTGGGACAGCGAACACCGGGGAGCTGTTTTTT.

The rearrangement joins TRBV4-1 to TRBJ1-2; D call uncertain. The CDR3 spans 15 residues. Trimming left V 0 bases short and J 0 bases short, with 8 bases between. Germline CDR1 is MGHRA and CDR2 is YSYEKL. This chain's CDR3 is CASSQETATNYGYTF. CDR3 in DNA: TGCGCCAGCAGCCAAGAAACAGCTACTAACTATGGCTACACCTTC.

In its sample, this clone was seen a few times. This chain connects TRBV2 to TRBJ1-1, with a tentative D call TRBD1 (5 bases). This CDR3 spans 15 amino acids. The germline V gene encodes CDR1 SNHLY and CDR2 FYNNEI. The V and J ends lost 4 bases and 5 bases respectively, with 17 bases between them. The CDR3 is CASSGGLRTRTEAFF. In DNA form, the CDR3 reads TGTGCCAGCAGTGGGGGACTGCGAACAAGAACTGAAGCTTTCTTT.

The table lists this clone with a few counts. The V and J genes are TRBV6-5 and TRBJ1-1; D is possibly TRBD1 (6 bases). This CDR3 spans 14 amino acids. V lost 4 bases, J lost 4 bases, and 13 bases lay in between. Germline CDR1 and CDR2: MNHEY and SVGAGI. The DNA for the CDR3 is TGTGCCAGCAGTTGGGGCAGGGGTAGCACTGAAGCTTTCTTT. Translated, it gives CASSWGRGSTEAFF.

CDR3 sequence (DNA): TGTGCCAGCAGCCGGGGAGAGCCTGGCTACACCTTC. It yields the protein CASSRGEPGYTF. This rearrangement joins TRBV9 to TRBJ1-2; D not resolved. CDR1 is SGDLS and CDR2 is YYNGEE in the germline V gene. Trimming took 4 bases from V and 7 from J, leaving 11 bases between them. This CDR3 comprises 12 residues.

This clone was detected only a few times. The genes are TRBV6-1 and TRBJ1-5; D not resolved. V was pared by 0 bases and J by 5 bases, with 17 bases between. CDR1 is MNHNS and CDR2 is SASEGT in the germline V gene. CDR3 length: 17 residues. The CDR3 region has the DNA TGTGCCAGCAGTGAAGCGGGGAGGAACCTTATCTATCAGCCCCAGCATTTT. Its protein product is CASSEAGRNLIYQPQHF.

The sample holds one count of this clone. The V call is TRBV7-8, the J call TRBJ1-2; D unresolved. CDR3 length equals 14 residues. V dropped 1 base and J dropped 2 bases, with 8 bases sitting between them. Germline lookup yields CDR1 SGHVS and CDR2 FQNEAQ. The DNA for the CDR3 is TGTGCCAGCAGCTTAGACATGGTAAACTATGGCTACACCTTC. Translating gives CASSLDMVNYGYTF. Full variable domain (missing parts from reference TRBV7-8 and TRBJ1-2): GAGVSQSPRYKVAKRGQDVALRCDPISGHVSLFWYQQALGQGPEFLTYFQNEAQLDKSGLPSDRFFAERPEGSVSTLKIQRTQQEDSAVYLCASSLDMVNYGYTFGSGTRLTVV.